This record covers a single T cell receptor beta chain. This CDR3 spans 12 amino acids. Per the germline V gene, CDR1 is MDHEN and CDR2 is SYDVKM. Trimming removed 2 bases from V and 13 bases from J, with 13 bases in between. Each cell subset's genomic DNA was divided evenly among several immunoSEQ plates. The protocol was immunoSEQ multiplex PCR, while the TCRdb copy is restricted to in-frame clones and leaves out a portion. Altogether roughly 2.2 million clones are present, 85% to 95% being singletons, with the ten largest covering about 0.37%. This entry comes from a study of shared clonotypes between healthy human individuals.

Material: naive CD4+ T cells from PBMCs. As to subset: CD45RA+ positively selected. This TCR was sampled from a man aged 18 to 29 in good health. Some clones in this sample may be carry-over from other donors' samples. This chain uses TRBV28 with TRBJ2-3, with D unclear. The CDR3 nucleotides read TGTGCCAGCAGTTTAGGTTGGGGTTTGGAGTATTTT. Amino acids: CASSLGWGLEYF. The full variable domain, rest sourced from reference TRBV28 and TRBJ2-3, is DVKVTQSSRYLVKRTGEKVFLECVQDMDHENMFWYRQDPGLGLRLIYFSYDVKMKEKGDIPEGYSVSREKKERFSLILESASTNQTSMYLCASSLGWGLEYFGPGTRLTVL.